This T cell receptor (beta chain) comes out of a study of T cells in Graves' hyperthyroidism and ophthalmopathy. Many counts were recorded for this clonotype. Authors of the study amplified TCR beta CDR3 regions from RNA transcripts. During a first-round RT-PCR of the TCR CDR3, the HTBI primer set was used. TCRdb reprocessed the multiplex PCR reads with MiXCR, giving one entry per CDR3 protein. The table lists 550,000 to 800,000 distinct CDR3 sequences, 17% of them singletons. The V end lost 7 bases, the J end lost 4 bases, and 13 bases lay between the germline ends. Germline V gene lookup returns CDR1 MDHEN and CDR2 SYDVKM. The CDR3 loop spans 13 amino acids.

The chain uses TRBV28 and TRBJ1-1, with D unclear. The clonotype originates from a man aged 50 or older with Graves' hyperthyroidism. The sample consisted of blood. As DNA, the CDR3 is TGTGCCAGCACCCCCGAACCGGCCACTGAAGCTTTCTTT. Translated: CASTPEPATEAFF. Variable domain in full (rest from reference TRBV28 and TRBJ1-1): DVKVTQSSRYLVKRTGEKVFLECVQDMDHENMFWYRQDPGLGLRLIYFSYDVKMKEKGDIPEGYSVSREKKERFSLILESASTNQTSMYLCASTPEPATEAFFGQGTRLTVV.